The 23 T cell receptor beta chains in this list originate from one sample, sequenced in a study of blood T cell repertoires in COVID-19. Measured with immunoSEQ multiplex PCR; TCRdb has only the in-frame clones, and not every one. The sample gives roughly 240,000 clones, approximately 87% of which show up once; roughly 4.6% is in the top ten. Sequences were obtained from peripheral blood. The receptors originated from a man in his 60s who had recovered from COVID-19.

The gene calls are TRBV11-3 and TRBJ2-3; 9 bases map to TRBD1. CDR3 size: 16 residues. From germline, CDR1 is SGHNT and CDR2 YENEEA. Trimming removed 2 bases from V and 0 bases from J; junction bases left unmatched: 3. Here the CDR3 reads CASSLNRGPSTDTQYF. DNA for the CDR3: TGTGCCAGCAGCTTAAACAGGGGGCCTAGCACAGATACGCAGTATTTT.

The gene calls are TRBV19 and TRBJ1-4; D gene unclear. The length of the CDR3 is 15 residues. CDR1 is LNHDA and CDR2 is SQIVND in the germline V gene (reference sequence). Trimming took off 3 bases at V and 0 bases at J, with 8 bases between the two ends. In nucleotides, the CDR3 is TGTGCCAGTAGTATTCTAACGGCAACTAATGAAAAACTGTTTTTT. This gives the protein CASSILTATNEKLFF.

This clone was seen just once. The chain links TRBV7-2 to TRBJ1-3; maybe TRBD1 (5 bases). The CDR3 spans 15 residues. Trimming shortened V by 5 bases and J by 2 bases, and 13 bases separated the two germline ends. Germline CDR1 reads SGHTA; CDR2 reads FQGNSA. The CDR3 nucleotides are TGTGCCAGCAGCGCAAGGGGCCTGGCTGGAAACACCATATATTTT. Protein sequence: CASSARGLAGNTIYF.

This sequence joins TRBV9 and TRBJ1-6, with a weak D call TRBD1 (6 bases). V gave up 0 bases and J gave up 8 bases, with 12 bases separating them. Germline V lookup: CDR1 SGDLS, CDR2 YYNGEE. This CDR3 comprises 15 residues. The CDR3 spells CASSVEGDVDSPLHF. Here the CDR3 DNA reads TGTGCCAGCAGCGTAGAGGGGGATGTGGATTCACCCCTCCACTTT.

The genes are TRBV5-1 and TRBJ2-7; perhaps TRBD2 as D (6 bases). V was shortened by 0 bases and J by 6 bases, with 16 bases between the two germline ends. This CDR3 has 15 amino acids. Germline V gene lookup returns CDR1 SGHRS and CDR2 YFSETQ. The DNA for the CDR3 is TGCGCCAGCAGCTTGGGGGCGGGGAGGTACGGCGAGCAGTACTTC. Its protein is CASSLGAGRYGEQYF.

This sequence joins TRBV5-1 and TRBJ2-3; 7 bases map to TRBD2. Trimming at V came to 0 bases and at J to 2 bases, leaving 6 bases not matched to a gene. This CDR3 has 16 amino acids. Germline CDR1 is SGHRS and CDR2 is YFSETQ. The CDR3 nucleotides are TGCGCCAGCAGCTTGGTGGGAGGGCCAAACACAGATACGCAGTATTTT. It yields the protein CASSLVGGPNTDTQYF.

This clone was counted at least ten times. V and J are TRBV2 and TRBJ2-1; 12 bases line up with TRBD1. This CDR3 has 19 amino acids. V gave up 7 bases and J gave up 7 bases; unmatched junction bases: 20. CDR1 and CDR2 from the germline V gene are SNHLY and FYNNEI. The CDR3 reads CASIRIVGYRDRGHNEQFF. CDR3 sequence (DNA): TGTGCCAGCATCCGAATAGTGGGGTATCGGGACAGGGGGCATAATGAGCAGTTCTTC.

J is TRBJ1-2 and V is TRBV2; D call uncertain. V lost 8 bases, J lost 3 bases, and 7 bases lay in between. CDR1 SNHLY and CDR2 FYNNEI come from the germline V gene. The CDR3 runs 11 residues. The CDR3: CASPEDYGYTF. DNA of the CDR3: TGTGCCAGCCCGGAGGACTATGGCTACACCTTC.

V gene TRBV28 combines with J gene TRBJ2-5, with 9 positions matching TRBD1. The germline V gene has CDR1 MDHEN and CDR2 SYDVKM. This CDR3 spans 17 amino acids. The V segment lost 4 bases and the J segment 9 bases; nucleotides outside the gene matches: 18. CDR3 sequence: CASSSPLRDRVSGAQYF. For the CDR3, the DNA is TGTGCCAGCAGTTCCCCACTCCGGGACAGGGTTTCAGGGGCCCAGTACTTC. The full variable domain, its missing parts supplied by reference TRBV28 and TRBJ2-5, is DVKVTQSSRYLVKRTGEKVFLECVQDMDHENMFWYRQDPGLGLRLIYFSYDVKMKEKGDIPEGYSVSREKKERFSLILESASTNQTSMYLCASSSPLRDRVSGAQYFGPGTRLLVL.

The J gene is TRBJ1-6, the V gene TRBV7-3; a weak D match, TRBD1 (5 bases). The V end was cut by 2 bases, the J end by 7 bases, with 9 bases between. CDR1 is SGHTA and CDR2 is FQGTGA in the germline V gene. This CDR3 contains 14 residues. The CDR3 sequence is CASSLSAGNSPLHF. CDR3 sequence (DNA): TGTGCCAGCAGCTTATCCGCAGGGAATTCACCCCTCCACTTT.

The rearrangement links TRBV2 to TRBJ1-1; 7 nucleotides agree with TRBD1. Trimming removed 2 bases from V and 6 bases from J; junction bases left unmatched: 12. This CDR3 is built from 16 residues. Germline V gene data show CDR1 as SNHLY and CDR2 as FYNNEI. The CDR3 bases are TGTGCCAGCAGTGAAAGGCGGTCAGGGGGAAAGCCTGAAGCTTTCTTT. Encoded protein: CASSERRSGGKPEAFF.

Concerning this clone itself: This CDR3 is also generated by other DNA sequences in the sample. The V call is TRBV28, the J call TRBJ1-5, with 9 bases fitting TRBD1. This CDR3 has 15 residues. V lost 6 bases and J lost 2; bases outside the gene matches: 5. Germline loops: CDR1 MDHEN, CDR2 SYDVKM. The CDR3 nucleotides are TGTGCCAGCAGAACAGGGGGCCGAGGCAATCAGCCCCAGCATTTT. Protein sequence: CASRTGGRGNQPQHF.

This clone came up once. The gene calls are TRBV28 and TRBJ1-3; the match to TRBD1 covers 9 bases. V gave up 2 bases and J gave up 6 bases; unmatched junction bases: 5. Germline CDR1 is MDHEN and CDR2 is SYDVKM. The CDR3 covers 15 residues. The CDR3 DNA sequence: TGTGCCAGCAGTTTACAGGGACAGGGTGAAAACACCATATATTTT. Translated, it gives CASSLQGQGENTIYF. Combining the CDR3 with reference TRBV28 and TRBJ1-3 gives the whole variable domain DVKVTQSSRYLVKRTGEKVFLECVQDMDHENMFWYRQDPGLGLRLIYFSYDVKMKEKGDIPEGYSVSREKKERFSLILESASTNQTSMYLCASSLQGQGENTIYFGEGSWLTVV.

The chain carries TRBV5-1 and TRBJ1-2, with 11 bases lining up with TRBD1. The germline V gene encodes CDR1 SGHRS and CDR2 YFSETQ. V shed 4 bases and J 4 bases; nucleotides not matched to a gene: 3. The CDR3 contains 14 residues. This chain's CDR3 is CASSPGQGGYGYTF. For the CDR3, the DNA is TGCGCCAGCAGCCCGGGACAGGGGGGCTATGGCTACACCTTC.

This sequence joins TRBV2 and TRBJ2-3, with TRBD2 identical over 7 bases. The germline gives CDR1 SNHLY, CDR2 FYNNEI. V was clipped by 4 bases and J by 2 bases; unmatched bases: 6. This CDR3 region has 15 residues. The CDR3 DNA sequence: TGTGCCAGCAGTGTGCGGGGAGGGTACACAGATACGCAGTATTTT. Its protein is CASSVRGGYTDTQYF.

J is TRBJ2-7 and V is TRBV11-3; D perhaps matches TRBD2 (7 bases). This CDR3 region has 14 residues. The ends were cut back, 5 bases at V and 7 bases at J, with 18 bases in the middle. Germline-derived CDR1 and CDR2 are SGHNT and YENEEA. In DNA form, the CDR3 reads TGTGCCAGCAGCACGGGGGGCAAGTTTGGTGAGCAGTACTTC. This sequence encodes CASSTGGKFGEQYF.

CDR3 loop: CASSTDQETQYF. DNA of the CDR3: TGCGCCAGCAGCACGGACCAAGAGACCCAGTACTTC. V and J are TRBV5-1 and TRBJ2-5; the D is unclear. V gave up 4 bases and J gave up 0 bases, with 4 bases separating them. This CDR3 contains 12 residues. CDR1 is SGHRS, CDR2 YFSETQ, per germline.

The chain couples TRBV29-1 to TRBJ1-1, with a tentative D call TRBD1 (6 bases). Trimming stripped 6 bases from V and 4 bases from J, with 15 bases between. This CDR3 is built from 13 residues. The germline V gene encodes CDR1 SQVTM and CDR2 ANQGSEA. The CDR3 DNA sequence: TGCAGCGTAGGAAAGGGGGGGTTCACTGAAGCTTTCTTT. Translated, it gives CSVGKGGFTEAFF.

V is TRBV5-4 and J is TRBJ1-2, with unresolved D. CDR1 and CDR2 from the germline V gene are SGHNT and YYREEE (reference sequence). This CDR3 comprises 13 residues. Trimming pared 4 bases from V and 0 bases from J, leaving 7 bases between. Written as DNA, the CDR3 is TGTGCCAGCAGCGGCGGGACTAACTATGGCTACACCTTC. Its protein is CASSGGTNYGYTF.

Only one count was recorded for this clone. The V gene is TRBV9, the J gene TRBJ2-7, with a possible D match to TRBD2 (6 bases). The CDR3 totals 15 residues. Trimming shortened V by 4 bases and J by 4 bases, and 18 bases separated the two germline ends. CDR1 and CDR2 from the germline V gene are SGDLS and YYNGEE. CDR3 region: CASSPLGGSGYEQYF. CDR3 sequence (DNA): TGTGCCAGCAGCCCGTTAGGAGGGAGCGGGTACGAGCAGTACTTC.

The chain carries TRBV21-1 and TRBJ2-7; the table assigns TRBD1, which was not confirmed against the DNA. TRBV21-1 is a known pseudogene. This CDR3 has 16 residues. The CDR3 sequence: CASSIELGQGPYEQYF. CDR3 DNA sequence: TGTGCCAGCAGCATCGAACTGGGACAGGGGCCCTACGAGCAGTACTTC.

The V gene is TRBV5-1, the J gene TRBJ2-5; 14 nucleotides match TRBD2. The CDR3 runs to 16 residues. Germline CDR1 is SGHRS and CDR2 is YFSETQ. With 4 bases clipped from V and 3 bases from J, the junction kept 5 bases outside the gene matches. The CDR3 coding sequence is TGCGCCAGCAGCCCCCTGGGACTAGCGGGAGAAGAGACCCAGTACTTC. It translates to CASSPLGLAGEETQYF.

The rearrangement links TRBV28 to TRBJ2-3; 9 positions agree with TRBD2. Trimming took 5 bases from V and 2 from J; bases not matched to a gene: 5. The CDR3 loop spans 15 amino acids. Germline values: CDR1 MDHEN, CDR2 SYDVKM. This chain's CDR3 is CASSPSGTNTDTQYF. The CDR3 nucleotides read TGTGCCAGCAGTCCTAGCGGGACAAACACAGATACGCAGTATTTT. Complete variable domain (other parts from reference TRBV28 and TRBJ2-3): DVKVTQSSRYLVKRTGEKVFLECVQDMDHENMFWYRQDPGLGLRLIYFSYDVKMKEKGDIPEGYSVSREKKERFSLILESASTNQTSMYLCASSPSGTNTDTQYFGPGTRLTVL.